These T cell receptor beta chains were read from a single sample in a study of blood T cell repertoires in COVID-19. Clones were sequenced by immunoSEQ multiplex PCR, and TCRdb holds only the in-frame ones, with some missing. The repertoire holds about 80,000 clones, with about three quarters as singletons. The specimen sequenced was peripheral blood. The receptors stem from a man aged 45-65 years with active or convalescent COVID-19. The CDR3 runs from the conserved cysteine through the conserved F or W. Fields, in order: V gene, J gene, CDR3 protein.

TRBV11-1	TRBJ1-2	CASSLPPPSNYGYTF
TRBV6-5	TRBJ1-1	CASSYDGGGAFF
TRBV28	TRBJ1-2	CASSRTATYGYTF
TRBV6-5	TRBJ2-7	CASSYARGDHEQYF
TRBV13	TRBJ1-4	CASSTRGGNVPPFF
TRBV18	TRBJ1-1	CASSTGPGSTEAFF
TRBV2	TRBJ1-5	CASSEAGARQPQHF
TRBV19	TRBJ2-1	CASSPSGTLNSYNEQFF
TRBV6-5	TRBJ1-5	CASSYSYSNQPQHF
TRBV7-2	TRBJ1-6	CASSSTGTQTSGLHF
TRBV18	TRBJ1-2	CASSPPGQFYGYTF
TRBV24-1	TRBJ2-2	CATSDPGLAPGELFF
TRBV25-1	TRBJ2-7	CASSEYPTASSYEQYF
TRBV15	TRBJ1-4	CATSGRTAVYEKLFF
TRBV6-5	TRBJ1-5	CASSTDRGSNQPQHF
TRBV12-5	TRBJ2-7	CASGLKRGHHYEQYF
TRBV11-2	TRBJ1-5	CASSLDPGSNQPQHF
TRBV7-3	TRBJ2-7	CASSLTGTGGKQYF
TRBV9	TRBJ2-2	CASSPSLPGGLAGGRITGELFF
TRBV5-4	TRBJ2-7	CASSLASGQGHREQYF
TRBV7-8	TRBJ2-5	CASSPSGGREYQETQYF